This record covers a single T cell receptor beta chain. Its antigen remains unknown. Sequenced by immunoSEQ multiplex PCR; TCRdb stores in-frame clones only, minus some. The table includes millions of clones, around 96% detected once. This sample was included in a study of shared clonotypes between healthy human individuals. The germline CDR1 and CDR2 sequences are SGDLS and YYNGEE. This CDR3 contains 12 residues. Trimming removed 1 base from V and 8 bases from J; junction bases left unmatched: 2. Study results and limitations: Non-shared clonotypes displayed generation probabilities falling below those of clonotypes present in all four donors.

CD45RO negativity and positive selection for CCR7 defined naive CD8 cells, a population that excluded terminally differentiated effector memory CD45RA+ cells. Donors comprised healthy HIV-negative adults lacking recent acute infections or vaccinations. The source of this sequence is a man between 18 and 35 years old in good health. The gene calls are TRBV9 and TRBJ1-2, with 7 positions matching TRBD1. Sample: naive CD8+ T cells sorted from blood. This chain's CDR3 is CASSVQGGGYTF. Here the CDR3 DNA reads TGTGCCAGCAGCGTACAGGGGGGCGGCTACACCTTC.